This T cell receptor (beta chain) emerged from a study of a mutant IDH1 vaccine in newly diagnosed glioma. Across the study: Vaccines were first given 4-6 weeks after radiotherapy alone, or with temozolomide cycles.

Time point specified: week 11, during vaccination. Doses of 300 ug of mutant IDH1 20-mer peptide were given with topical imiquimod. V was clipped by 0 bases and J by 1 base, with 6 bases between them. Germline V CDR1 and CDR2: MNHEY, SVGAGI. This CDR3 has 15 residues. To note about this clone: Its antigen remains unknown.

Generated by immunoSEQ multiplex PCR, the TCRdb table keeps only in-frame clones and is missing some. The table records around 30,000 clones, around 89% of them present only once. The TCR sequence derives from a man younger than 35 with glioma. Sequenced here: PBMCs, sampled from a glioma patient whose treatment included an IDH1 peptide vaccine. The chain employs TRBV6-5 and TRBJ2-2; a possible D gene is TRBD1 (6 bases). The DNA for the CDR3 is TGTGCCAGCAGTTACTCGACAGGGAACACCGGGGAGCTGTTTTTT. Translation: CASSYSTGNTGELFF.